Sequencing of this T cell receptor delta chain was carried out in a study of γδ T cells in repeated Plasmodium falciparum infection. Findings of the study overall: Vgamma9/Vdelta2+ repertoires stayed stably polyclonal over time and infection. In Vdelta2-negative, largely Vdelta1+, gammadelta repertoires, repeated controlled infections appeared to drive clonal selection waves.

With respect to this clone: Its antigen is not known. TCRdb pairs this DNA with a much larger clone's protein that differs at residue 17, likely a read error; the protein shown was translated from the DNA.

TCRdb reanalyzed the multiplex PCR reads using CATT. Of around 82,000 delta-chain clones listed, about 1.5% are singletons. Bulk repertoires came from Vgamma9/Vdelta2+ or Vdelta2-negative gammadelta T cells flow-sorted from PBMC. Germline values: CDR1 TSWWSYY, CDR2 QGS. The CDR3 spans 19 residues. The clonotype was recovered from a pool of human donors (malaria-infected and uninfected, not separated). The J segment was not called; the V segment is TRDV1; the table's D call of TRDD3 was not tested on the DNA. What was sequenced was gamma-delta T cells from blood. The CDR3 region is CALGVFPTLLGDTSDKPIF. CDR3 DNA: TGTGCTCTTGGGGTCTTTCCTACCCTTTTGGGGGATACTTCCGATAAACCCATCTTT.